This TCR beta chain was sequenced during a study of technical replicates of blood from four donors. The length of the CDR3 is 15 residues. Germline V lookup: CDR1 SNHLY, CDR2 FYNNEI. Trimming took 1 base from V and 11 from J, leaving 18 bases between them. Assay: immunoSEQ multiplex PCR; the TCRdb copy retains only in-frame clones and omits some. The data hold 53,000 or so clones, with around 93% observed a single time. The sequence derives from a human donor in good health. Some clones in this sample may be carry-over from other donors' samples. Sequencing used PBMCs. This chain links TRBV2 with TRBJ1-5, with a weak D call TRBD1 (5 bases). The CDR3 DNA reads TGTGCCAGCAGTGAAGGGGTGCGGGACGGGTCGGCCCAGCATTTT. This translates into CASSEGVRDGSAQHF.